This entry features one TCR beta chain sequence. Its antigen remains unidentified. No clone much larger than this one lies a single base away; base qualities are absent. This record belongs to a study of cytomegalovirus exposure and HLA in healthy donors (dated 2017 in TCRdb). Study-wide context: According to an earlier analysis of 587 of the donors, about 179 million T cells yielded roughly 110 million unique TCR beta sequences and approximately 300 Gb of sequence data. An early release that covered around 590 HLA-typed donors contained approximately 300 gigabases of sequencing data and tens of millions of unique TCR sequences. Of the approximately 400 genotyped donors, approximately 83% fell in the genetic ancestry cluster associated with self-reported Caucasian donors. The study aimed to test whether signatures of past pathogen exposure could be identified by cataloging public T cell receptors. The study used immunosequencing to profile the T cell repertoires of 600 to 850 subjects and linked those repertoires to cytomegalovirus serostatus. In addition to the first cohort of roughly 670 subjects, a separate validation cohort of about 120 different subjects was used. To predict cytomegalovirus infection status, the study combined high-throughput TCR immunosequencing, statistical association of individual TCRs with disease status, and machine learning. A later analysis re-analyzed previously published TCR beta repertoires from approximately 700 donors and added high-resolution HLA genotyping to study TCR occurrence patterns. In the later analysis, no new phenotypic data were used to find candidate immune exposures; instead, reliance was placed on TCR beta sequences and their occurrence across donors. An earlier analysis of about 600 of the donors used high-throughput TCR beta sequencing to judge whether each TCR beta V gene segment behaved as functional or pseudogenic. Alongside the repertoire data, information on donor age, sex, ethnicity and CMV serostatus was compiled. A later genetic analysis took genome-wide SNP genotypes for about three fifths of the 666 donors and used that subset as a discovery cohort. All discovery cohort repertoires had been generated using a single sequencing platform. HLA typing included class I and class II loci at four-digit resolution. Typing coverage differed by locus: A, B, C, DRB1 and DQB1 were typed in roughly 620-640 donors, DQA1 in about 510, DPA1 in over 600, and DPB1 in 400 to 480. A few DR-DQ haplotypes were treated as single units for association and clustering because of strong linkage in the cohort. Among some 410 genotyped donors of the cohort, an average of around 250,000 unique TCR beta nucleotide sequences was sequenced per donor, of which about 19% were non-productive. The research as a whole found: The sequencing pipeline was judged likely to have produced a cluster of highly shared sequence variants as a technical artifact. A later analysis found that most CMV-associated TCR beta chains appeared HLA-restricted, with HLA associations seemingly driven largely by CMV exposure. Most TCR sequences were observed very rarely across donors, whereas some public TCRs were present in many individuals. V-gene and J-gene trimming of TCR beta chains was associated with a missense DCLRE1C variant in a later genetic analysis, and the association was replicated in an independent cohort. A further reported finding was that TCR beta sequences accurately predicted the HLA-A and HLA-B alleles for most subjects in the first cohort. Correlated functional status among segregating V segments might be attributable to linkage disequilibrium, but an unknown experimental factor could not be ruled out. The study listed approximately 150 TCR beta chains as associated with cytomegalovirus. At a false discovery rate of 0.05, a later analysis linked 15,000 to 20,000 TCR beta sequences to specific HLA alleles. The presence/absence analyses assumed that sequencing depth was roughly uniform across donors, and that assumption may not be true. About 17 rarely observed V segments, including chromosome 9 orphons, were excluded from the earlier analysis of about 610 of the donors because counts were too low. CMV serostatus was the only immune exposure information available for the cohort. It was suggested by the authors that the approach could potentially be generalized to other disease states and immunological phenotypes. A later analysis found that TCR association rates varied across HLA loci, with DRB1 alleles showing the most associated TCRs and HLA-C alleles the fewest. A few of the identified cytomegalovirus-associated TCR beta chains were confirmed in vitro to be specific for cytomegalovirus antigens. Some IMGT-functional V segments, including TRBV6-2 and TRBV6-3, could not be distinguished by the 87-base-pair reads and were therefore excluded. Because HLA typing was unavailable for some donors at each locus, only the typed subset was used in association tests. Cytomegalovirus status was reported to be diagnosed by the classifier with high specificity and sensitivity in both the original and validation cohorts. A later analysis reported that several top co-occurrence clusters appeared linked to parvovirus B19, influenza, CMV and Epstein-Barr virus. Compared with equally common non-associated chains, HLA-associated TCR beta chains in a later analysis were more clonally expanded and had lower generation probabilities. Strong co-occurrence of HLA alleles, especially DR and DQ, made assigning TCR associations to individual alleles difficult. Broadly in line with IMGT annotations, most TCR beta V segments showed up in productive rearrangements about 87% or about 30% of the time in an earlier analysis of approximately 640 of the donors. A later genetic analysis reported fewer N-insertions in productive TCRs among donors in an Asian-associated ancestry cluster than the roughly 620-donor mean. Only TCR beta chains were sequenced in this cohort, and the absence of alpha or paired-chain data limited detectable features.

The cohort comprised 666 healthy bone marrow donors. All cohort members were sampled while nominally healthy, although unrecorded immune exposures were likely present. The donor tested CMV seropositive and was one of the 289 seropositive cohort members. A peripheral blood sample was collected from each donor, and TCR beta sequencing was performed on peripheral blood mononuclear cells. Genomic DNA extraction from the blood cell samples was performed with the Qiagen DNeasy Blood Extraction Kit. Libraries were built with the immunoSEQ multiplex PCR assay. For the multiplex PCR, a mixture combining 60 forward primers for TCR Vbeta segments and 13 reverse primers for TCR Jbeta segments was used. A multiplex PCR assay on genomic DNA amplified the CDR3 region of rearranged TCR beta genes. The amplified TCR beta libraries were sequenced on the Illumina HiSeq System as 87-base-pair reads. Under the source paper's analysis protocol: A later analysis tallied around 80 million unique TCR beta chains across the 610 or so repertoires, and about 12 million of those chains were shared by two or more donors. Raw reads were error-corrected and collapsed into unique sequences by a nearest-neighbor algorithm in which closely related sequences were merged to remove PCR and sequencing errors. V, D and J gene segments were assigned by aligning CDR3 sequences to IMGT reference sequences. Each retained sequence needed at least a six-nucleotide match to both a V gene segment and a J gene segment. A rearrangement was called productive if the CDR3 had no stop codons and remained in frame with V and J, and every other rearrangement was called non-productive. Following IMGT convention, CDR3 was defined as the stretch from the second conserved V-encoded cysteine to the conserved J-encoded phenylalanine. The earlier analysis of about 640 of the donors excluded any sequence lacking an unambiguous match to a single V gene segment. In an earlier analysis of some 590 of the donors, a V segment was called functional when productive rearrangements were above 56.7%, and segregating when the standard deviation between donors exceeded 5%. To diagnose cytomegalovirus status from the catalog of TCR beta chain sequences, a statistical classification framework was built. In a later analysis, TCR nucleotide sequences were compared against IMGT/GENE-DB human TR gene sequences so that V and J genes could be assigned. The TCRdist pipeline was used in a later analysis to assign CDR3 sequences and most-parsimonious VDJ recombination scenarios. In a later analysis, each TCR beta chain was defined by its CDR3 amino acid sequence together with its V-gene family, and reads without a unique V-gene family were excluded. As a way to deal with suspected cross-contamination and a sequencing artifact, a later analysis dropped 500 to 700 nucleotide sequences that were highly shared and had low generation probability. For each public chain, a later analysis derived a clonal expansion index from normalized ranks of inferred template counts within each repertoire. Generation probabilities in a later analysis came from a VDJ recombination model fitted to out-of-frame rearrangements, and those results were checked against IGoR. In a later analysis, TCR-TCR, TCR-HLA and TCR-CMV co-occurrence was scored with hypergeometric tests, and a repertoire-size bias correction was applied to TCR pairs. False discovery rates were estimated in a later analysis by permuting HLA or CMV assignments 20 times. In a later analysis, co-occurring TCRs were grouped with DBSCAN, and TCRdist sequence similarity was added when clustering was performed within HLA-allele-positive subsets. For co-occurrence clustering, repertoires with fewer than 30,000 or more than 120,000 public chains were excluded, along with roughly 5 repertoires with anomalous nucleotide sharing. TCRdb stores this immuneACCESS table with in-frame sequences only. Part of the clones is absent; in the studies checked, under half of the shortfall reflects unresolved V genes, and no reason is known for the rest. V, J and clone size derive from that table, while D and trimming were established from the DNA sequence. The sample has 90,000 to 150,000 clones on record, roughly 80% of them singletons. Around 4.9% of the sample is in the top ten clones.

V was cut back by 7 bases and J by 7 bases, leaving a gap of 19 bases between them. The CDR3 holds 14 amino acids from the cysteine to the phenylalanine. Only CDR3 DNA remains: 42 bases, in frame from the first base. Looking up the germline V gene yields CDR1 MGHDK and CDR2 SYGVNS. The origin of this receptor is a man in his fifties or sixties in good health and CMV-seropositive. The material sequenced was PBMCs. The V and J genes are TRBV25-1 and TRBJ1-1, with a tentative D gene TRBD1 over 6 matching bases. This receptor has the CDR3 CASTSWGGRGEAFF. The DNA is TGTGCCAGCACCTCCTGGGGGGGGCGAGGTGAAGCTTTCTTT.